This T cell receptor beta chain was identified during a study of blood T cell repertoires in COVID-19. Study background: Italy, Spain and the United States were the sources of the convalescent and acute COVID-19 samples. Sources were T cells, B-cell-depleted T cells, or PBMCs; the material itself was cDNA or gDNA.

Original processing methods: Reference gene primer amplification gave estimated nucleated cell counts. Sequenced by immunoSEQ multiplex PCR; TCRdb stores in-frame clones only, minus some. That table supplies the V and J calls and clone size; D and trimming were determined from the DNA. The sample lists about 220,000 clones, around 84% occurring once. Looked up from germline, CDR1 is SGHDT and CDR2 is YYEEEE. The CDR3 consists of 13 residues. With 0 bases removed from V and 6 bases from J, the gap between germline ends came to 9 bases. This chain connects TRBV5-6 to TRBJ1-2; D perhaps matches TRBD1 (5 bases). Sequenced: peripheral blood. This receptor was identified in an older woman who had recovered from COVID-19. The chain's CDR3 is CASSLAGYNGYTF. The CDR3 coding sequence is TGTGCCAGCAGCTTGGCAGGGTATAATGGCTACACCTTC.